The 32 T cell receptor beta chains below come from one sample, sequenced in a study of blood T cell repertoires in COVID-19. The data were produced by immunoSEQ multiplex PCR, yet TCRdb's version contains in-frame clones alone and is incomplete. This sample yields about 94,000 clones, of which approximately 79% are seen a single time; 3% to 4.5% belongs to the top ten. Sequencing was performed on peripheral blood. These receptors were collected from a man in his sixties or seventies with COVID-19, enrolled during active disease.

Here the CDR3 DNA reads TGCGCCAGCAGCCAAGATTACTTCTCTGGAAACACCATATATTTT. Translating it yields CASSQDYFSGNTIYF. The V gene is TRBV4-3, the J gene TRBJ1-3; D remains ambiguous. Germline CDR1 is LGHNA and CDR2 is YSLEER. Trimming cost V 0 bases and J 0 bases, with 6 bases left between them. This CDR3 has 15 amino acids.

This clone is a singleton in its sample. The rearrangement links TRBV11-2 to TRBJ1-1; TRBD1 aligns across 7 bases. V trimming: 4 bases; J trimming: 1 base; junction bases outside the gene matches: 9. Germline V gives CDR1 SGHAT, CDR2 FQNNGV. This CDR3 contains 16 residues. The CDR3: CASSSRGGQPNTEAFF. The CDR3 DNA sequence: TGTGCCAGCAGCTCTAGAGGGGGACAGCCGAACACTGAAGCTTTCTTT.

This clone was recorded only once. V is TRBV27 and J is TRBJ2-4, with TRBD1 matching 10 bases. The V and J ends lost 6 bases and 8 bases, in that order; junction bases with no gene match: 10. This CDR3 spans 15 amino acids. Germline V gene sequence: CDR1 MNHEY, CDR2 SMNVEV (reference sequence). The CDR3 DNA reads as TGTGCCAGCAGCCCACGACAGGGGGCGATGGACATTCAGTACTTC. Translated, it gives CASSPRQGAMDIQYF.

The CDR3 nucleotides are TGTGCCAGCAGTGAGACTAGCGGCACCTACGAGCAGTACTTC. This translates into CASSETSGTYEQYF. The rearrangement links TRBV6-6 to TRBJ2-7; 9 nucleotides agree with TRBD2. Germline trimming cut 5 bases from V and 2 bases from J; bases unmatched to any gene: 4. CDR1 and CDR2 (germline): MNHNY, SVGAGI (reference sequence). This CDR3 comprises 14 residues.

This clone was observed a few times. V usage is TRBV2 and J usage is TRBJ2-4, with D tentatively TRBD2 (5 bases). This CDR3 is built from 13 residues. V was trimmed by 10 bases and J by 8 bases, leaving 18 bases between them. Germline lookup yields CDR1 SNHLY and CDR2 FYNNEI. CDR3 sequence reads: CANGRPDGDIQYF. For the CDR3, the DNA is TGTGCCAACGGCCGACCGGACGGGGACATTCAGTACTTC.

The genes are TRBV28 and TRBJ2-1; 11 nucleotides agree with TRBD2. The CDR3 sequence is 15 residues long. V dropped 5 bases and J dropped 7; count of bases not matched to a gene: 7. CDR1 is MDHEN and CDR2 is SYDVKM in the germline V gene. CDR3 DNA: TGTGCCAGCAGTCAGGGACTAGCGGAAATAAATGAGCAGTTCTTC. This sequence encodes CASSQGLAEINEQFF.

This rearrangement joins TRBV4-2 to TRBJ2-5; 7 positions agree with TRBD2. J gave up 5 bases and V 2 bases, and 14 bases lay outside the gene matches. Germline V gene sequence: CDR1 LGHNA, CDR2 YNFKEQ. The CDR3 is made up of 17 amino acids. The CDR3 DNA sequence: TGTGCCAGCAGCCAATCAGCTCTGACTAGCTTGTTTGAGACCCAGTACTTC. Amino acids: CASSQSALTSLFETQYF.

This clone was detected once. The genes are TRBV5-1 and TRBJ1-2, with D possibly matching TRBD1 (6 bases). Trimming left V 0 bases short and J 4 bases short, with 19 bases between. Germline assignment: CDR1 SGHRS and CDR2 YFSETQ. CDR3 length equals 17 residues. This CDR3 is CASSLGTASSILYGYTF. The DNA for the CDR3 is TGCGCCAGCAGCTTGGGGACAGCCTCATCGATCCTCTATGGCTACACCTTC. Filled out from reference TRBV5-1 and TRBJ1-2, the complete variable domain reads KAGVTQTPRYLIKTRGQQVTLSCSPISGHRSVSWYQQTPGQGLQFLFEYFSETQRNKGNFPGRFSGRQFSNSRSEMNVSTLELGDSALYLCASSLGTASSILYGYTFGSGTRLTVV.

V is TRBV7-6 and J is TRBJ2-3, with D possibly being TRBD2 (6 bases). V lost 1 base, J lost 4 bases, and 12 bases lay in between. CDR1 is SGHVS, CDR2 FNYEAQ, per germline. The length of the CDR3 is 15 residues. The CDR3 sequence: CASSLGGERADTQYF. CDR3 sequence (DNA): TGTGCCAGCAGCTTAGGGGGGGAAAGGGCAGATACGCAGTATTTT.

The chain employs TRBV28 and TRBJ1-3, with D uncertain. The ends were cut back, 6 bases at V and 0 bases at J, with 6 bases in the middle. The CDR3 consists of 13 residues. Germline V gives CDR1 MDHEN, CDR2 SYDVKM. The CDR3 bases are TGTGCCAGCAGGCACAACTCTGGAAACACCATATATTTT. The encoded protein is CASRHNSGNTIYF.

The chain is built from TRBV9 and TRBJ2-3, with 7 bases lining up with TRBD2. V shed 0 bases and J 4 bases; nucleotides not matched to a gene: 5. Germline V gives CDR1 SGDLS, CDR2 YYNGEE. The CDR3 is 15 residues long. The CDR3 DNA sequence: TGTGCCAGCAGCGTAGGTGGGAGGGGATCAGATACGCAGTATTTT. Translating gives CASSVGGRGSDTQYF.

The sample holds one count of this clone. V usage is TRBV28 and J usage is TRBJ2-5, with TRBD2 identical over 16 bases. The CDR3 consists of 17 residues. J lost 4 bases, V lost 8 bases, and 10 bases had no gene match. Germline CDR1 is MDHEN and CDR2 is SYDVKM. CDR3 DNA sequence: TGTGCCAGCCGATCCTCGGGACTAGCGGGAGGGCGAGAGACCCAGTACTTC. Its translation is CASRSSGLAGGRETQYF.

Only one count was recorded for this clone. This CDR3 reads CASSQVPSDRSYEQYF. The DNA for the CDR3 is TGTGCCAGCAGCCAAGTTCCCTCGGACAGGTCCTACGAGCAGTACTTC. The V gene is TRBV3-1 (or the pseudogene TRBV3-2), the J gene TRBJ2-7; TRBD1 matches 7 bases. The CDR3 is 16 amino acids. Germline loops: CDR1 LGHDT, CDR2 YNNKEL (reference sequence). V was clipped by 1 base and J by 1 base; unmatched bases: 7.

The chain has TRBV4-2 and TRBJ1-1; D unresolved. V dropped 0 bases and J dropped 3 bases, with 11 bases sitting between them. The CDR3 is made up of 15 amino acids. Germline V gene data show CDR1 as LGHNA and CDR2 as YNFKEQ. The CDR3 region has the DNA TGTGCCAGCAGCCAAGAACAGTACGGTGACACTGAAGCTTTCTTT. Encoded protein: CASSQEQYGDTEAFF.

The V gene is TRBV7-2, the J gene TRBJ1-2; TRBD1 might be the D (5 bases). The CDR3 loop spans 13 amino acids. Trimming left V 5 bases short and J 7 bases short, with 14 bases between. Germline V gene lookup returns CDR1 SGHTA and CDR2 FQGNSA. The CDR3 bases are TGTGCCAGCAGCCCTAACTGGGGGGGTGGCTACACCTTC. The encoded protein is CASSPNWGGGYTF.

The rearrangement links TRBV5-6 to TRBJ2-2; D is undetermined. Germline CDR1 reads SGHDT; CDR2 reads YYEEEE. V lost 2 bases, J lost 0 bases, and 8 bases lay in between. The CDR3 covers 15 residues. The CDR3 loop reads CASSFGTANTGELFF. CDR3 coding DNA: TGTGCCAGCAGCTTTGGTACAGCGAACACCGGGGAGCTGTTTTTT.

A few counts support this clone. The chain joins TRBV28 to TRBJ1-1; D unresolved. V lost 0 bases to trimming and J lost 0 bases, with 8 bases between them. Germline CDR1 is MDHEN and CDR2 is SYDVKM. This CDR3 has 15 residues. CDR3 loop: CASSLWPHMNTEAFF. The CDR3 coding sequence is TGTGCCAGCAGTTTATGGCCACATATGAACACTGAAGCTTTCTTT.

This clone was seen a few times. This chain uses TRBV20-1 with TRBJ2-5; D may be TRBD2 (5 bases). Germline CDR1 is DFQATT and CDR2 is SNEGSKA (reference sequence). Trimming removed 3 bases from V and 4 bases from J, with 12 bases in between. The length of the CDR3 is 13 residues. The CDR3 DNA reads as TGCAGTGCTAGTCGGGCCGAGGGAGAGACCCAGTACTTC. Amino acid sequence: CSASRAEGETQYF.

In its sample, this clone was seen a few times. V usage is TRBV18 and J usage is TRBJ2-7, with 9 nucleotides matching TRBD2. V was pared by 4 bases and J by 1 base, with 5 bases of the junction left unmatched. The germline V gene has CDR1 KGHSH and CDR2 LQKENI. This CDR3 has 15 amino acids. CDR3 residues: CASSRIAGESYEQYF. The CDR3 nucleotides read TGTGCCAGCTCACGGATAGCGGGAGAATCCTACGAGCAGTACTTC.

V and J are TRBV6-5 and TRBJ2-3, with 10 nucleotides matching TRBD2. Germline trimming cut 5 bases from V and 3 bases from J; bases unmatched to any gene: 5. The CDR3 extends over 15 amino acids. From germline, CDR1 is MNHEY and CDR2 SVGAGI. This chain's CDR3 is CASSPSGRRTDTQYF. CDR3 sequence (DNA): TGTGCCAGCAGTCCTAGCGGGAGAAGGACAGATACGCAGTATTTT.

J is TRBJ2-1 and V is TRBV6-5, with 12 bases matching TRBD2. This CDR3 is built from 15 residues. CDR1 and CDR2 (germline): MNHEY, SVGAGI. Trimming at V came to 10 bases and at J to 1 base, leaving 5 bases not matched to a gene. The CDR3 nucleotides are TGTGCCACCCTACTAGCGGGAGGTTCCTACAATGAGCAGTTCTTC. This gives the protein CATLLAGGSYNEQFF.

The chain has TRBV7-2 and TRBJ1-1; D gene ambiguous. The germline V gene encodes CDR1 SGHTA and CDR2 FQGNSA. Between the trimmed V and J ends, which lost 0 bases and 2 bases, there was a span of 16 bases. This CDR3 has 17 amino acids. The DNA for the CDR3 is TGTGCCAGCAGCTTAGCCACAGTACGGCACCGAAACACTGAAGCTTTCTTT. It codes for CASSLATVRHRNTEAFF.

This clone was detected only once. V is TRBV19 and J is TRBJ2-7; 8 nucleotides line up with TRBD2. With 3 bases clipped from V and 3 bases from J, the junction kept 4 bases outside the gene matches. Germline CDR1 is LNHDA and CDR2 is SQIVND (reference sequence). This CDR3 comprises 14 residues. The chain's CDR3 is CASSIREGFYEQYF. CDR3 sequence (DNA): TGTGCCAGTAGTATTCGGGAGGGCTTCTACGAGCAGTACTTC.

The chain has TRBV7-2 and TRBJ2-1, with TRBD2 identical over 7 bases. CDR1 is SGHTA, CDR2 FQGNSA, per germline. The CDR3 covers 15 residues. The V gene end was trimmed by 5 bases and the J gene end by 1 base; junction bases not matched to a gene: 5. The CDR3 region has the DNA TGTGCCAGCAGCCCAGCGGGAACTTCCTACAATGAGCAGTTCTTC. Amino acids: CASSPAGTSYNEQFF.

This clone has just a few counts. Written as DNA, the CDR3 is TGTGCCAGCAGCTACTCGCCTTTAGAGGGGGACACCTTC. The encoded protein is CASSYSPLEGDTF. The chain joins TRBV5-5 to TRBJ1-2; possible D gene TRBD1, 6 bases. CDR3 length: 13 amino acids. Germline V CDR1 and CDR2: SGHKS, YYEKEE (reference sequence). V lost 3 bases to trimming and J lost 12 bases, with 18 bases between them. The complete variable domain, with remaining parts taken from reference TRBV5-5 and TRBJ1-2, reads DAGVTQSPTHLIKTRGQQVTLRCSPISGHKSVSWYQQVLGQGPQFIFQYYEKEERGRGNFPDRFSARQFPNYSSELNVNALLLGDSALYLCASSYSPLEGDTFGSGTRLTVV.

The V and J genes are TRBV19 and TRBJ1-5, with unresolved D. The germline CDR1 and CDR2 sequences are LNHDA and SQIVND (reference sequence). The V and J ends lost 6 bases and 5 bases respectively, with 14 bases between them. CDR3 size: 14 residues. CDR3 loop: CASSQGPRDQPQHF. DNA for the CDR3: TGTGCCAGTAGCCAAGGACCGAGGGATCAGCCCCAGCATTTT.

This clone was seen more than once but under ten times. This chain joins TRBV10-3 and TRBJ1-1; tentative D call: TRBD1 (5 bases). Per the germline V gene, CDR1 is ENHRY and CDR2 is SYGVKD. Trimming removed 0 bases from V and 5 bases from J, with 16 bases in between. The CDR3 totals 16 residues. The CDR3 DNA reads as TGTGCCATCAGTGAGTCTGGGCAGGGCGCCCCGACTGAAGCTTTCTTT. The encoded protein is CAISESGQGAPTEAFF.

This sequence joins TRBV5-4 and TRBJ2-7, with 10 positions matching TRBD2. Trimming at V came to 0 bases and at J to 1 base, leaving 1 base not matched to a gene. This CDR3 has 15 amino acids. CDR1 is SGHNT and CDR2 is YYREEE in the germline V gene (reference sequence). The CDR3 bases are TGTGCCAGCAGCTTGGGAGCGGGAGGGTCCTACGAGCAGTACTTC. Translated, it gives CASSLGAGGSYEQYF.

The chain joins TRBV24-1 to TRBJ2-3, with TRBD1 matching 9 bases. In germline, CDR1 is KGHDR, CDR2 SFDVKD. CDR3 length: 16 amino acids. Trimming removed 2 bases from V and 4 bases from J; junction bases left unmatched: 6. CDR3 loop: CATSDYGTGFSDTQYF. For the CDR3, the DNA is TGTGCCACCAGTGATTACGGGACAGGGTTCTCAGATACGCAGTATTTT.

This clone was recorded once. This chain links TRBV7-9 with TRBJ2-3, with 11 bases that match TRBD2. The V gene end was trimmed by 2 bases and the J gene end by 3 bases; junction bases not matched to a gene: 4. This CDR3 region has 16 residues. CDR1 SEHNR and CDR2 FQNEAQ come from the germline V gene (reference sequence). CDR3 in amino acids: CASSLRGLAETDTQYF. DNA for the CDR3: TGTGCCAGCAGCTTACGGGGACTAGCGGAAACAGATACGCAGTATTTT.

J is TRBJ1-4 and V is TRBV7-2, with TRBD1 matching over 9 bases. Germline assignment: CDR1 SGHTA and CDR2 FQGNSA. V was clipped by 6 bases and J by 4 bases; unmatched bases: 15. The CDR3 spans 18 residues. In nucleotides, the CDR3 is TGTGCCAGCAGTTACCGACAATCCGGGACAGGGAGTAATGAAAAACTGTTTTTT. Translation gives CASSYRQSGTGSNEKLFF.

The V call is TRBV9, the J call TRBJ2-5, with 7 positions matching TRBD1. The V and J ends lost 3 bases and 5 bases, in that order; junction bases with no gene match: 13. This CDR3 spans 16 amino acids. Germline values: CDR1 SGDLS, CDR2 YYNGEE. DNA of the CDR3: TGTGCCAGCAGCGAATGGGGCAGGGGGTCCGGGGAGACCCAGTACTTC. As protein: CASSEWGRGSGETQYF.